This is a list of T cell receptor beta chains from one sample in a study of blood T cell repertoires in COVID-19. TCRdb keeps only in-frame clones here, not all; method: immunoSEQ multiplex PCR. Of over 450,000 clones listed, 89% were seen once; the top ten hold roughly 1%. Source material: peripheral blood. The receptors come from a man younger than 35 with COVID-19, enrolled during active disease. CDR3s include the opening cysteine and the closing phenylalanine or tryptophan. The D gene is left open where the match is weak. Part of the rows lack a size; the others show once, few, many or a class for expanded clones.

v_gene: TRBV28
j_gene: TRBJ2-6
abundance: NA
d_gene: TRBD1
CDR3aa: CASSLDRGRSSGANVLTF
CDR3nt: TGTGCCAGCAGTTTGGACAGGGGGCGAAGCTCTGGGGCCAACGTCCTGACTTTC

v_gene: TRBV9
j_gene: TRBJ2-3
abundance: once
d_gene: TRBD2
CDR3aa: CASSRGDSGRAADTQYF
CDR3nt: TGTGCCAGCAGCCGGGGCGATAGCGGGAGGGCCGCAGATACGCAGTATTTT

v_gene: TRBV9
j_gene: TRBJ2-3
abundance: NA
d_gene: NA
CDR3aa: CASSVDGGAPPDTQYF
CDR3nt: TGTGCCAGCAGCGTAGATGGGGGGGCCCCCCCAGATACGCAGTATTTT

v_gene: TRBV7-7
j_gene: TRBJ2-5
abundance: NA
d_gene: NA
CDR3aa: CASSFLGKGAQYF
CDR3nt: TGTGCTAGCAGCTTTCTAGGAAAGGGGGCCCAGTACTTC

v_gene: TRBV2
j_gene: TRBJ1-5
abundance: NA
d_gene: NA
CDR3aa: CASIRSLNQPQHF
CDR3nt: TGTGCCAGCATCAGGTCTCTCAATCAGCCCCAGCATTTT

v_gene: TRBV18
j_gene: TRBJ2-2
abundance: NA
d_gene: NA
CDR3aa: CASSPQGELFF
CDR3nt: TGTGCCAGCTCACCCCAAGGGGAGCTGTTTTTT

v_gene: TRBV9
j_gene: TRBJ2-3
abundance: NA
d_gene: NA
CDR3aa: CASSGIHGLTDTQYF
CDR3nt: TGTGCCAGCAGCGGAATTCACGGTCTCACAGATACGCAGTATTTT

v_gene: TRBV10-3
j_gene: TRBJ2-1
abundance: NA
d_gene: TRBD2
CDR3aa: CAISGTLAGATYNEQFF
CDR3nt: TGTGCCATCAGTGGCACCTTAGCGGGAGCCACTTACAATGAGCAGTTCTTC

v_gene: TRBV6-6
j_gene: TRBJ2-7
abundance: NA
d_gene: TRBD1
CDR3aa: CASSSSDRGRSYEQYF
CDR3nt: TGTGCCAGCAGTTCCTCGGACAGGGGGCGATCCTACGAGCAGTACTTC

v_gene: TRBV27
j_gene: TRBJ2-2
abundance: NA
d_gene: TRBD1
CDR3aa: CASRAIYGTGVGATGELFF
CDR3nt: TGTGCCAGCAGAGCTATATATGGGACAGGGGTCGGGGCGACCGGGGAGCTGTTTTTT

v_gene: TRBV18
j_gene: TRBJ2-7
abundance: once
d_gene: NA
CDR3aa: CASSVYRDSLYEQYF
CDR3nt: TGTGCCAGCTCAGTTTACCGGGACTCACTCTACGAGCAGTACTTC

v_gene: TRBV27
j_gene: TRBJ2-7
abundance: NA
d_gene: TRBD2
CDR3aa: CASRKLGTRQNEQYF
CDR3nt: TGTGCCAGCAGAAAACTAGGGACTAGGCAAAACGAGCAGTACTTC

v_gene: TRBV27
j_gene: TRBJ2-1
abundance: NA
d_gene: NA
CDR3aa: CASSSLTGNEQFF
CDR3nt: TGTGCCAGCAGTTCTTTAACGGGTAATGAGCAGTTCTTC

v_gene: TRBV18
j_gene: TRBJ2-1
abundance: NA
d_gene: TRBD2
CDR3aa: CASSPGLAGLNEQFF
CDR3nt: TGTGCCAGCTCACCGGGACTAGCGGGACTTAATGAGCAGTTCTTC

v_gene: TRBV7-8
j_gene: TRBJ2-3
abundance: NA
d_gene: TRBD2
CDR3aa: CASGLAGGFTDTQYF
CDR3nt: TGTGCCAGCGGACTAGCGGGGGGGTTCACAGATACGCAGTATTTT

v_gene: TRBV19
j_gene: TRBJ2-3
abundance: NA
d_gene: TRBD2
CDR3aa: CASSIALAGGPHTDTQYF
CDR3nt: TGTGCCAGTAGTATAGCCCTAGCGGGGGGGCCACACACAGATACGCAGTATTTT

v_gene: TRBV5-4
j_gene: TRBJ2-5
abundance: once
d_gene: TRBD2
CDR3aa: CASSPEWLAGGSETQYF
CDR3nt: TGTGCCAGCAGCCCCGAATGGCTAGCGGGGGGATCGGAGACCCAGTACTTC

v_gene: TRBV10-2
j_gene: TRBJ2-7
abundance: NA
d_gene: NA
CDR3aa: CASSVLFGGGSNEQYF
CDR3nt: TGCGCCAGCAGTGTCTTGTTTGGTGGGGGCTCCAACGAGCAGTACTTC

v_gene: TRBV19
j_gene: TRBJ2-2
abundance: NA
d_gene: NA
CDR3aa: CASSRQQGGTGELFF
CDR3nt: TGTGCCAGTAGCCGTCAGCAAGGAGGGACCGGGGAGCTGTTTTTT

v_gene: TRBV20-1
j_gene: TRBJ2-2
abundance: few
d_gene: NA
CDR3aa: CSASGAYNTGELFF
CDR3nt: TGCAGTGCCAGTGGGGCCTACAACACCGGGGAGCTGTTTTTT

v_gene: TRBV6-6
j_gene: TRBJ1-1
abundance: NA
d_gene: TRBD1
CDR3aa: CASSPGTGHILNTEAFF
CDR3nt: TGTGCCAGCAGTCCAGGGACAGGGCACATCCTGAACACTGAAGCTTTCTTT

v_gene: TRBV19
j_gene: TRBJ1-4
abundance: NA
d_gene: TRBD1
CDR3aa: CASSTRQGLNEKLFF
CDR3nt: TGTGCCAGTAGTACCCGACAGGGTTTAAATGAAAAACTGTTTTTT

v_gene: TRBV30
j_gene: TRBJ1-6
abundance: NA
d_gene: NA
CDR3aa: CAWRATGNSPLHF
CDR3nt: TGTGCCTGGAGAGCTACAGGGAATTCACCCCTCCACTTT

v_gene: TRBV18
j_gene: TRBJ1-6
abundance: NA
d_gene: TRBD1
CDR3aa: CASSPQGTGNSPLHF
CDR3nt: TGTGCCAGCTCACCACAGGGGACAGGCAATTCACCCCTCCACTTT

v_gene: TRBV30
j_gene: TRBJ1-5
abundance: NA
d_gene: TRBD1
CDR3aa: CAASGGTNQPQHF
CDR3nt: TGTGCCGCCTCAGGGGGCACCAATCAGCCCCAGCATTTT

v_gene: TRBV7-9
j_gene: TRBJ1-2
abundance: NA
d_gene: TRBD1
CDR3aa: CASSFTGTGGGYTF
CDR3nt: TGTGCCAGCAGCTTTACCGGGACAGGGGGAGGCTACACCTTC

v_gene: TRBV5-6
j_gene: TRBJ2-5
abundance: NA
d_gene: NA
CDR3aa: CASSLPRTQRQETQYF
CDR3nt: TGTGCCAGCAGCTTGCCCCGGACACAACGCCAAGAGACCCAGTACTTC

v_gene: TRBV7-9
j_gene: TRBJ1-3
abundance: NA
d_gene: NA
CDR3aa: CASSLTVSGNTIYF
CDR3nt: TGTGCCAGCAGCCTGACAGTCTCTGGAAACACCATATATTTT

v_gene: TRBV6-5
j_gene: TRBJ2-3
abundance: NA
d_gene: TRBD2
CDR3aa: CASGERGGTDTQYF
CDR3nt: TGTGCCAGCGGCGAGCGGGGGGGCACAGATACGCAGTATTTT

v_gene: TRBV21-1
j_gene: TRBJ1-1
abundance: NA
d_gene: NA
CDR3aa: CASSKRGEAFF
CDR3nt: TGTGCCAGCAGCAAGAGGGGGGAAGCTTTCTTT

v_gene: TRBV7-9
j_gene: TRBJ2-7
abundance: NA
d_gene: TRBD1
CDR3aa: CASSHPGQGSYEQYF
CDR3nt: TGTGCCAGCAGCCACCCGGGACAGGGATCCTACGAGCAGTACTTC

v_gene: TRBV24-1
j_gene: TRBJ2-2
abundance: once
d_gene: NA
CDR3aa: CATSDPKQGTGELFF
CDR3nt: TGTGCCACCAGTGATCCGAAACAGGGAACCGGGGAGCTGTTTTTT

v_gene: TRBV6-5
j_gene: TRBJ1-5
abundance: NA
d_gene: TRBD1
CDR3aa: CASSSWTGESNQPQHF
CDR3nt: TGTGCCAGCAGTTCCTGGACAGGGGAGAGCAATCAGCCCCAGCATTTT

v_gene: TRBV5-1
j_gene: TRBJ1-2
abundance: few
d_gene: TRBD1
CDR3aa: CASSLLGQGIDGYTF
CDR3nt: TGCGCCAGCAGCCTTTTAGGACAGGGAATAGATGGCTACACCTTC

v_gene: TRBV5-1
j_gene: TRBJ1-4
abundance: NA
d_gene: NA
CDR3aa: CASSVWGGHDEKLFF
CDR3nt: TGCGCCAGCAGCGTGTGGGGGGGACATGATGAAAAACTGTTTTTT

v_gene: TRBV5-5
j_gene: TRBJ2-2
abundance: NA
d_gene: NA
CDR3aa: CASSPGTINTGELFF
CDR3nt: TGTGCCAGCAGCCCCGGGACAATTAACACCGGGGAGCTGTTTTTT

v_gene: TRBV27
j_gene: TRBJ1-6
abundance: NA
d_gene: NA
CDR3aa: CATQRGADNSPLHF
CDR3nt: TGTGCCACCCAGCGGGGGGCCGATAATTCACCCCTCCACTTT

v_gene: TRBV18
j_gene: TRBJ2-1
abundance: NA
d_gene: NA
CDR3aa: CASSPRGEQFF
CDR3nt: TGTGCCAGCTCACCCCGGGGGGAGCAGTTCTTC

v_gene: TRBV6-4
j_gene: TRBJ1-1
abundance: NA
d_gene: NA
CDR3aa: CASTLRTEAFF
CDR3nt: TGTGCCAGCACCCTAAGAACTGAAGCTTTCTTT

v_gene: TRBV7-8
j_gene: TRBJ2-3
abundance: NA
d_gene: NA
CDR3aa: CASSPAGGADTQYF
CDR3nt: TGTGCCAGCAGCCCAGCGGGCGGGGCAGATACGCAGTATTTT